These 30 T cell receptor beta chains were all obtained from the same sample, sequenced in a study of regulatory T cells in long-lasting Graves disease. Time point indicated: newly diagnosed GD, antithyroid drugs for less than 3 months. Preparation of the TCR library used RNA extracted from PBMCs. TCR beta libraries were built with iRepertoire HTBI primers and Arm-PCR of CDR3 regions. TCRdb re-called the multiplex PCR reads through MiXCR, storing one row per CDR3 protein. Counted here are over 500,000 distinct CDR3 sequences, around 17% occurring once; the ten biggest clones make up approximately 18%. These data were likewise used in another study, on T cells in Graves' hyperthyroidism and ophthalmopathy.

Material: peripheral blood mononuclear cells (PBMCs), obtained at new diagnosis, from a patient treated with antithyroid drugs. The receptors shown here come from a woman between 25 and 40 years old with Graves disease.

J is TRBJ1-5 and V is TRBV7-8, with no clear D. Germline V gene data show CDR1 as SGHVS and CDR2 as FQNEAQ. CDR3 length: 16 residues. Trimming pared 3 bases from V and 0 bases from J, leaving 12 bases between. CDR3 sequence (DNA): TGTGCCAGCAGCTTTCGAGACAACTATAGCAATCAGCCCCAGCATTTT. Amino acid sequence: CASSFRDNYSNQPQHF. Full variable domain (rest looked up from reference TRBV7-8 and TRBJ1-5): GAGVSQSPRYKVAKRGQDVALRCDPISGHVSLFWYQQALGQGPEFLTYFQNEAQLDKSGLPSDRFFAERPEGSVSTLKIQRTQQEDSAVYLCASSFRDNYSNQPQHFGDGTRLSIL.

V is TRBV12-3 or TRBV12-4 and J is TRBJ2-3; 9 bases align to TRBD1. This CDR3 contains 19 residues. Trimming removed 3 bases from V and 2 bases from J; junction bases left unmatched: 15. DNA for the CDR3: TGTGCCAGCAGTTTCGGGACAGGGTTTGGAGACCTATACACAGATACGCAGTATTTT. This sequence encodes CASSFGTGFGDLYTDTQYF.

The rearrangement links TRBV24-1 to TRBJ1-5; D is ambiguous. Germline assignment: CDR1 KGHDR and CDR2 SFDVKD. The CDR3 is 14 residues long. V lost 3 bases and J lost 4, with 9 bases in between. The CDR3, as DNA: TGTGCCACCAGTGATGGTCCTCCTAATCAGCCCCAGCATTTT. Protein: CATSDGPPNQPQHF.

The V call is TRBV6-1, the J call TRBJ2-3, with D perhaps matching TRBD1 (6 bases). Germline lookup yields CDR1 MNHNS and CDR2 SASEGT. Trimming left V 6 bases short and J 6 bases short, with 16 bases between. The CDR3 extends over 14 amino acids. CDR3 protein: CASRVSGGPDTQYF. CDR3 nucleotides: TGTGCCAGCAGGGTCAGTGGGGGCCCGGATACGCAGTATTTT.

In its sample, this clonotype was seen a few times. The chain uses TRBV7-9 and TRBJ1-2, with 8 bases aligning to TRBD1. V shed 3 bases and J 10 bases; nucleotides not matched to a gene: 10. CDR1 is SEHNR and CDR2 is FQNEAQ in the germline V gene (reference sequence). The CDR3 sequence is 14 residues long. The CDR3 DNA follows: TGTGCCAGCAGCTTCAGTGGGGACAGGAGGTTCTACACCTTC. Its protein product is CASSFSGDRRFYTF. The full variable domain, in which reference TRBV7-9 and TRBJ1-2 provide the parts outside the CDR3, is DTGVSQNPRHKITKRGQNVTFRCDPISEHNRLYWYRQTLGQGPEFLTYFQNEAQLEKSRLLSDRFSAERPKGSFSTLEIQRTEQGDSAMYLCASSFSGDRRFYTFGSGTRLTVV.

Ten or more counts support this clonotype. V gene TRBV7-3 combines with J gene TRBJ2-1; D unresolved. In germline, CDR1 is SGHTA, CDR2 FQGTGA. The V end was cut by 6 bases, the J end by 5 bases, with 11 bases between. This CDR3 comprises 13 residues. In DNA form, the CDR3 reads TGTGCCAGCAGTTCATTCCCGGACAATGAGCAGTTCTTC. Its protein is CASSSFPDNEQFF.

In its sample, this clonotype was seen many times. V gene TRBV29-1 combines with J gene TRBJ2-7; 9 nucleotides line up with TRBD1. The CDR3 spans 13 residues. In germline, CDR1 is SQVTM, CDR2 ANQGSEA. With V trimmed by 6 bases and J by 5 bases, 8 bases remained unmatched. This CDR3 reads CSVSGTGPNEQYF. The CDR3 DNA is TGCAGCGTCTCCGGGACAGGGCCCAACGAGCAGTACTTC.

This clonotype occurred many times. V gene TRBV27 combines with J gene TRBJ1-3; unclear D gene. Per germline, CDR1 MNHEY and CDR2 SMNVEV (reference sequence). The CDR3 has 17 amino acids. Trimming cost V 5 bases and J 0 bases, with 17 bases left between them. CDR3 in DNA: TGTGCCAGCAGTCAAAGGACGGCTGCCTACTCTGGAAACACCATATATTTT. Its translation: CASSQRTAAYSGNTIYF.

This clonotype appeared many times. J is TRBJ2-1 and V is TRBV5-1; TRBD2 matches at 10 bases. Trimming at V came to 0 bases and at J to 9 bases, leaving 3 bases not matched to a gene. This CDR3 is 14 amino acids long. In germline, CDR1 is SGHRS, CDR2 YFSETQ. The CDR3 bases are TGCGCCAGCAGCTTGGCTAGCGGGAGTAGTGAGCAGTTCTTC. It translates to CASSLASGSSEQFF.

The chain couples TRBV20-1 to TRBJ2-5; D call uncertain. Germline V CDR1 and CDR2: DFQATT, SNEGSKA (reference sequence). The CDR3 is 14 residues long. The CDR3 here is CRVRKAGIAETQYF. For the CDR3, the DNA is TGCAGGGTACGGAAAGCTGGGATAGCAGAGACCCAGTACTTC.

This clonotype occurred a few times. Here the CDR3 reads CASSRLTRGEKLFF. DNA for the CDR3: TGTGCCAGTAGTAGATTAACAAGGGGTGAAAAACTGTTTTTT. The rearrangement joins TRBV19 to TRBJ1-4, with D perhaps matching TRBD1 (5 bases). The V end was cut by 4 bases, the J end by 7 bases, with 13 bases between. Germline CDR1 reads LNHDA; CDR2 reads SQIVND (reference sequence). The CDR3 sequence is 14 residues long.

The gene calls are TRBV30 and TRBJ2-6; no clear D. Germline CDR1 is GTSNPN and CDR2 is SVGIG (reference sequence). V lost 2 bases and J lost 4, with 3 bases in between. The CDR3 consists of 12 residues. CDR3 coding DNA: TGTGCCTGGAGTCCGGGGGCCAACGTCCTGACTTTC. It translates to CAWSPGANVLTF.

Ten or more counts support this clonotype. The rearrangement joins TRBV20-1 to TRBJ2-1; TRBD2 aligns across 14 bases. J gave up 3 bases and V 5 bases, and 3 bases lay outside the gene matches. The length of the CDR3 is 15 residues. Germline lookup yields CDR1 DFQATT and CDR2 SNEGSKA (reference sequence). The CDR3: CSAGTSGSYYNEQFF. CDR3 sequence (DNA): TGCAGTGCTGGGACTAGCGGGAGTTACTACAATGAGCAGTTCTTC.

Concerning this clonotype: A much larger clone lies a single base off, so this may be a read error. The V call is TRBV28, the J call TRBJ2-1, with a tentative D call TRBD1 (6 bases). Germline CDR1 reads MDHEN; CDR2 reads SYDVKM. The V end lost 5 bases, the J end lost 10 bases, and 18 bases lay between the germline ends. The CDR3 spans 14 residues. This CDR3 is CASSRSRGIDEQFF. Here the CDR3 DNA reads TGTGCCAGCAGTCGCTCTAGGGGGATCGACGAGCAGTTCTTC. Full variable domain (outside the CDR3, taken from reference TRBV28 and TRBJ2-1): DVKVTQSSRYLVKRTGEKVFLECVQDMDHENMFWYRQDPGLGLRLIYFSYDVKMKEKGDIPEGYSVSREKKERFSLILESASTNQTSMYLCASSRSRGIDEQFFGPGTRLTVL.

This clonotype has ten or more counts. The gene calls are TRBV20-1 and TRBJ1-5; D might be TRBD1 (6 bases). This CDR3 has 13 amino acids. Germline lookup yields CDR1 DFQATT and CDR2 SNEGSKA (reference sequence). Trimming removed 5 bases at V and 5 bases at J, with 13 bases between. CDR3 sequence reads: CSASGTNDQPQHF. CDR3 DNA: TGCAGTGCTTCAGGGACAAATGATCAGCCCCAGCATTTT.

This clonotype has just a few counts. The CDR3 region is CASPVVPGQKHYEQYF. In DNA, the CDR3 is TGCGCCAGTCCAGTAGTCCCGGGACAGAAGCACTACGAGCAGTACTTC. The chain recombines TRBV10-1 with TRBJ2-7; the match to TRBD1 covers 7 bases. Germline V gene sequence: CDR1 WNHNN, CDR2 SYGVQD (reference sequence). The CDR3 runs 16 residues. The V segment lost 9 bases and the J segment 3 bases; nucleotides outside the gene matches: 17.

In this sample, this clonotype turned up many times. The rearrangement joins TRBV5-1 to TRBJ2-7, with 8 nucleotides matching TRBD2. CDR3 length equals 14 residues. V shed 4 bases, J shed 6 bases, and the junction held 9 bases outside the gene matches. Germline lookup yields CDR1 SGHRS and CDR2 YFSETQ. The CDR3 DNA sequence: TGCGCCAGCAGCCCCCAGCGGGAGTTAGTCGAGCAGTACTTC. Encoded protein: CASSPQRELVEQYF.

This clonotype occurred many times. The chain has TRBV7-3 and TRBJ1-6; tentative D call: TRBD1 (6 bases). Germline CDR1 SGHTA, CDR2 FQGTGA. The CDR3 loop spans 15 amino acids. Trimming removed 5 bases at V and 6 bases at J, with 14 bases between. The CDR3 bases are TGTGCCAGCAGCATCACAGGGACCCCTAATTCACCCCTCCACTTT. As protein: CASSITGTPNSPLHF.

This clonotype was seen many times. CDR3 region: CASSIFSYRGSNTEAFF. The DNA for the CDR3 is TGTGCCAGTAGTATATTTTCCTATCGGGGATCGAACACTGAAGCTTTCTTT. The chain uses TRBV19 and TRBJ1-1; D not certain. With 2 bases removed from V and 1 base from J, the gap between germline ends came to 17 bases. Germline CDR1 is LNHDA and CDR2 is SQIVND (reference sequence). CDR3 length: 17 amino acids.

There are many counts of this clonotype. The chain employs TRBV28 and TRBJ1-1; no clear D. Germline CDR1 MDHEN, CDR2 SYDVKM. The CDR3 spans 13 residues. Between the trimmed V and J ends, which lost 6 bases and 1 base, there was a span of 9 bases. This CDR3 reads CASRGPRNTEAFF. DNA of the CDR3: TGTGCCAGCAGAGGACCTAGGAACACTGAAGCTTTCTTT.

The chain uses TRBV20-1 and TRBJ2-7; 8 nucleotides align to TRBD2. CDR1 and CDR2 (germline): DFQATT, SNEGSKA (reference sequence). The CDR3 totals 14 residues. J lost 3 bases, V lost 2 bases, and 6 bases had no gene match. In nucleotides, the CDR3 is TGCAGTGCTAGACTCGGGGGGGCGAACTACGAGCAGTACTTC. It specifies CSARLGGANYEQYF.

This clonotype has just a few counts. The rearrangement uses TRBV6-5 and TRBJ2-7; 8 positions match TRBD2. The germline V gene encodes CDR1 MNHEY and CDR2 SVGAGI. The V and J ends lost 3 bases and 2 bases, in that order; junction bases with no gene match: 12. This CDR3 region has 17 residues. The CDR3 here is CASSYGLAGRVTYEQYF. Here the CDR3 DNA reads TGTGCCAGCAGTTATGGCCTAGCGGGCCGGGTCACCTACGAGCAGTACTTC.

This clonotype was seen ten or more times. The gene calls are TRBV10-2 and TRBJ2-5, with TRBD1 identical over 7 bases. The germline gives CDR1 WSHSY, CDR2 SAAADI. Trimming took 6 bases from V and 2 from J; bases not matched to a gene: 15. The CDR3 sequence is 17 residues long. Here the CDR3 reads CASREDPTGWGQETQYF. In nucleotides, the CDR3 is TGCGCCAGCAGGGAAGACCCGACAGGGTGGGGGCAAGAGACCCAGTACTTC.

This clonotype appeared a few times. This chain connects TRBV19 to TRBJ2-6; TRBD1 agrees at 11 bases. This CDR3 has 17 residues. V was clipped by 8 bases and J by 0 bases; unmatched bases: 6. CDR1 is LNHDA, CDR2 SQIVND, per germline (reference sequence). CDR3 in DNA: TGTGCCAGTGGCATGGGGACAGGGGGCTCTGGGGCCAACGTCCTGACTTTC. Amino acids: CASGMGTGGSGANVLTF.

This clonotype was picked up many times. The chain couples TRBV20-1 to TRBJ1-1, with no clear D. This CDR3 is built from 13 residues. The germline V gene has CDR1 DFQATT and CDR2 SNEGSKA (reference sequence). The ends were cut back, 6 bases at V and 8 bases at J, with 19 bases in the middle. The CDR3 loop is CSAATDQTKEAFF. The CDR3 DNA follows: TGCAGTGCGGCGACGGACCAGACTAAAGAAGCTTTCTTT.

This clonotype was recorded a few times. This rearrangement joins TRBV6-2 or TRBV6-3 to TRBJ2-3; a weak D match, TRBD2 (6 bases). The CDR3 sequence is 15 residues long. Germline lookup yields CDR1 MNHEY and CDR2 SVGEGT. The ends were cut back, 4 bases at V and 0 bases at J, with 11 bases in the middle. DNA of the CDR3: TGTGCCAGCAGTTCGGCGGGAATGAGCACAGATACGCAGTATTTT. Protein: CASSSAGMSTDTQYF.

This clonotype was observed at least ten times. The rearrangement links TRBV12-3 or TRBV12-4 to TRBJ1-3, with a weak D call TRBD1 (5 bases). V was cut by 6 bases and J by 0 bases, with 12 bases left in between. The CDR3 has 15 residues. The CDR3 sequence is CASRARGYSGNTIYF. CDR3 bases: TGTGCCAGCAGGGCTCGGGGCTACTCTGGAAACACCATATATTTT.

Note on this clonotype: A much larger clone differs from this one at a single base, so this may be a read error. J is TRBJ2-7 and V is TRBV4-1; the match to TRBD1 covers 8 bases. Per germline, CDR1 MGHRA and CDR2 YSYEKL. The CDR3 spans 16 residues. DNA for the CDR3: TGCGCCAGCAGCCAAGCCCCGGGACAGGAGGCCTACGAGCAGCACTTC. This sequence encodes CASSQAPGQEAYEQHF.

This clonotype was seen just once. The gene calls are TRBV20-1 and TRBJ1-1; D is perhaps TRBD1 (6 bases). CDR1 is DFQATT, CDR2 SNEGSKA, per germline (reference sequence). V was shortened by 7 bases and J by 3 bases, with 12 bases between the two germline ends. CDR3 size: 12 residues. The CDR3, as DNA: TGCAGTGGGGGGGGCTCGTACACTGAAGCTTTCTTT. Translation: CSGGGSYTEAFF.

The chain combines TRBV6-2 or TRBV6-3 with TRBJ1-1, with D unclear. CDR1 is MNHEY, CDR2 SVGEGT, per germline. Trimming removed 7 bases at V and 1 base at J, with 13 bases between. The CDR3 has 14 amino acids. The CDR3 coding sequence is TGTGCCAGCAATCCCACCCCCCAGAACACTGAAGCTTTCTTT. As protein: CASNPTPQNTEAFF.